The 15 T cell receptor beta chains below were found in one sample sequenced in a study of T cell responses to AZD1222 COVID-19 vaccine. Sequencing used immunoSEQ multiplex PCR; TCRdb keeps in-frame clones, though not all of them. Of some 150,000 clones listed, about nine tenths are singletons. This specimen was peripheral blood, taken on day 0 of AZD1222 vaccination. These receptors came from an adult in good health.

The J gene is TRBJ1-1, the V gene TRBV27; D is undetermined. Trimming stripped 5 bases from V and 0 bases from J, with 16 bases between. Germline CDR1 reads MNHEY; CDR2 reads SMNVEV (reference sequence). The CDR3 totals 16 residues. The CDR3 spells CASSQRGQSMNTEAFF. Here the CDR3 DNA reads TGTGCCAGCAGTCAACGAGGCCAGTCCATGAACACTGAAGCTTTCTTT.

CDR3 sequence (DNA): TGTGCCAGTAGTGCAGCGGGACAGCTTGAAGAGACCCAGTACTTC. Its translation: CASSAAGQLEETQYF. The chain recombines TRBV19 with TRBJ2-5; D is perhaps TRBD1 or TRBD2 (7 bases each). Germline CDR1 and CDR2: LNHDA and SQIVND (reference sequence). The germline V and J ends were trimmed by 5 bases and 3 bases, with 16 bases remaining between them. The CDR3 consists of 15 residues.

The CDR3, as DNA: TGTGCCAGCAGCCGGGACAGACCCACAGATACGCAGTATTTT. Amino acid sequence: CASSRDRPTDTQYF. V and J are TRBV13 and TRBJ2-3, with TRBD1 matching 7 bases. Germline V lookup: CDR1 PRHDT, CDR2 FYEKMQ (reference sequence). V lost 5 bases to trimming and J lost 2 bases; unmatched junction nucleotides: 4. This CDR3 has 14 residues. The whole variable domain, remainder taken from reference TRBV13 and TRBJ2-3, is AAGVIQSPRHLIKEKRETATLKCYPIPRHDTVYWYQQGPGQDPQFLISFYEKMQSDKGSIPDRFSAQQFSDYHSELNMSSLELGDSALYFCASSRDRPTDTQYFGPGTRLTVL.

The sample holds a few counts of this clone. This sequence joins TRBV20-1 and TRBJ1-3; D gene ambiguous. CDR1 and CDR2 (germline): DFQATT, SNEGSKA (reference sequence). V lost 3 bases and J 3 bases, leaving 15 bases between the germline ends. The CDR3 totals 15 residues. CDR3 region: CSASNMHDGGNTIYF. CDR3 DNA: TGCAGTGCTAGTAACATGCATGATGGTGGAAACACCATATATTTT.

The chain combines TRBV25-1 with TRBJ1-6; maybe TRBD1 (5 bases). The germline V gene encodes CDR1 MGHDK and CDR2 SYGVNS. The V and J ends lost 2 bases and 7 bases respectively, with 15 bases between them. The CDR3 consists of 16 residues. The CDR3 region has the DNA TGTGCCAGCAGTGAAGCCGTCGGGACGGTGAATTCACCCCTCCACTTT. Translated, it gives CASSEAVGTVNSPLHF.

The CDR3 here is CASSLFKNTEAFF. CDR3 DNA sequence: TGTGCCAGCAGCTTATTTAAGAACACTGAAGCTTTCTTT. The J gene is TRBJ1-1, the V gene TRBV7-2; no reliable D call. The V and J ends lost 2 bases and 1 base respectively, with 5 bases between them. The CDR3 has 13 amino acids. Germline lookup yields CDR1 SGHTA and CDR2 FQGNSA.

V is TRBV10-2 and J is TRBJ1-5; unclear D gene. The V and J ends lost 2 bases and 8 bases respectively, with 13 bases between them. The CDR3 extends over 14 amino acids. The germline V gene encodes CDR1 WSHSY and CDR2 SAAADI. This CDR3 reads CASSEHGPGEPQHF. DNA of the CDR3: TGCGCCAGCAGTGAGCACGGACCCGGGGAGCCCCAGCATTTT.

This chain links TRBV9 with TRBJ1-4; tentative D call: TRBD1 (6 bases). CDR3 length: 15 residues. With 2 bases removed from V and 1 base from J, the gap between germline ends came to 9 bases. Germline values: CDR1 SGDLS, CDR2 YYNGEE. The CDR3 nucleotides are TGTGCCAGCAGCGTCCAGACAGGAACTAATGAAAAACTGTTTTTT. It encodes CASSVQTGTNEKLFF.

V is TRBV19 and J is TRBJ1-5; D remains unclear. Germline CDR1 and CDR2: LNHDA and SQIVND (reference sequence). The CDR3 is made up of 12 amino acids. Trimming took off 5 bases at V and 6 bases at J, with 8 bases between the two ends. The CDR3 DNA sequence: TGTGCCAGTAGTTATCGAGGTCAGCCCCAGCATTTT. Translating gives CASSYRGQPQHF.

The chain has TRBV10-3 and TRBJ2-1; 10 positions match TRBD2. V lost 7 bases, J lost 9 bases, and 12 bases stayed unmatched. In germline, CDR1 is ENHRY, CDR2 SYGVKD. The CDR3 totals 15 residues. The CDR3 region is CAINSGTSDRIEQFF. DNA for the CDR3: TGTGCCATCAACTCCGGGACTAGCGACCGAATTGAGCAGTTCTTC.

The CDR3 region has the DNA TGTGCCAGCAGCTTAAGCACATCTGGCAATGAGCAGTTCTTC. Its translation is CASSLSTSGNEQFF. The rearrangement joins TRBV7-9 to TRBJ2-1; D ambiguous. The V end was cut by 2 bases, the J end by 6 bases, with 11 bases between. Looked up from germline, CDR1 is SEHNR and CDR2 is FQNEAQ (reference sequence). This CDR3 spans 14 amino acids.

This chain uses TRBV9 with TRBJ2-2; TRBD1 matches 10 bases. Looked up from germline, CDR1 is SGDLS and CDR2 is YYNGEE. Trimming took 3 bases from V and 7 from J; bases not matched to a gene: 21. The length of the CDR3 is 20 residues. CDR3 in amino acids: CASSAGQGSLWTSRSGELFF. DNA of the CDR3: TGTGCCAGCAGCGCGGGACAGGGGAGCCTTTGGACTTCACGGAGCGGGGAGCTGTTTTTT.

As to this clone: Distinct nucleotide sequences in the sample also encode this CDR3. The chain has TRBV12-3 or TRBV12-4 and TRBJ1-5; possible D gene TRBD1, 5 bases. CDR3 size: 13 residues. V lost 4 bases to trimming and J lost 1 base, with 5 bases between them. The CDR3 nucleotides read TGTGCCAGCAGTTGGGGGAGCAATCAGCCCCAGCATTTT. Protein product: CASSWGSNQPQHF.

The J gene is TRBJ1-5, the V gene TRBV28; 7 bases fit TRBD1. Trimming removed 2 bases from V and 4 bases from J; junction bases left unmatched: 17. Germline CDR1 is MDHEN and CDR2 is SYDVKM. The CDR3 is 19 amino acids. In DNA, the CDR3 is TGTGCCAGCAGTTTAAGTGATGGGGGAGTGGGACAGTCAAATCAGCCCCAGCATTTT. Amino acid sequence: CASSLSDGGVGQSNQPQHF.

The rearrangement joins TRBV5-4 to TRBJ1-4; D is ambiguous. Trimming pared 2 bases from V and 6 bases from J, leaving 11 bases between. The CDR3 extends over 14 amino acids. Germline V CDR1 and CDR2: SGHNT, YYREEE (reference sequence). CDR3 sequence: CASSLGGDHEKLFF. The DNA for the CDR3 is TGTGCCAGCAGCTTAGGAGGAGACCATGAAAAACTGTTTTTT.